This is a list of T cell receptor beta chains from one sample in a study of cytotoxic CD8 clonotypes in ibrutinib-treated CLL. Using immunoSEQ multiplex PCR, the repertoire was profiled, and TCRdb retains in-frame clones only, with some absent. The repertoire holds 97,000 or so clones, with approximately 78% as singletons. The sequences come from PBMCs, collected after 12 months of ibrutinib treatment. These receptors were obtained from a human donor with chronic lymphocytic leukemia. Each CDR3 is given with its conserved first and last residue. The D gene is left open where the match is weak. A clone size is listed for some rows: how often the clone was seen (once, few, many), or a class if it is expanded.

cdr3_nt	cdr3_aa	j_call	v_call	clone_size	d_call
TGTGCCAGCAGCCGCCGGGAAAGCTCCTACAATGAGCAGTTCTTC	CASSRRESSYNEQFF	TRBJ2-1	TRBV7-2	-	-
TGCGCCAGCAGCTACGCGGTTTTCGGGGGGTCCTACAATGAGCAGTTCTTC	CASSYAVFGGSYNEQFF	TRBJ2-1	TRBV5-1	-	TRBD2
TGTGCCAGCAGCTTAGAGAGCGGCGTCACTGAAGCTTTCTTT	CASSLESGVTEAFF	TRBJ1-1	TRBV7-2	-	-
TGTGCCAGCAGACCTCAGGGGATGAGGGGCTACACCTTC	CASRPQGMRGYTF	TRBJ1-2	TRBV6-5	-	-
TGTGCCAGCAGCTTGAGAGGGACGGAGACCCAGTACTTC	CASSLRGTETQYF	TRBJ2-5	TRBV11-3	-	-
TGTGCCAGCAGCCCCAGACTAGCGCAATTATCCTACGAGCAGTACTTC	CASSPRLAQLSYEQYF	TRBJ2-7	TRBV7-2	-	TRBD2
TGCGCCAGCAGCCAGGCCGACAGTGGTGGCTACACCTTC	CASSQADSGGYTF	TRBJ1-2	TRBV4-1	-	-
TGTGCCAGCAGGTTACAGGGGGGGGATCAGCCCCAGCATTTT	CASRLQGGDQPQHF	TRBJ1-5	TRBV2	-	TRBD1
TGTGCCAGCAGTTTGAGCTCCTACGAGCAGTACTTC	CASSLSSYEQYF	TRBJ2-7	TRBV2	-	-
TGCGCCAGCAGCTTGGGGGAGGCCGGTAGCACAGATACGCAGTATTTT	CASSLGEAGSTDTQYF	TRBJ2-3	TRBV5-1	-	-
TGTGCCAGTCGTCGGCAGGGGGACACCGGGGAGCTGTTTTTT	CASRRQGDTGELFF	TRBJ2-2	TRBV27	-	TRBD1
TGTGCCTGGACAGTCTTGGGAGAAGCTTTCTTT	CAWTVLGEAFF	TRBJ1-1	TRBV30	-	-
TGTGCCTGGGGGAGACAGAAAACACAGGGTTCACCCCTCCACTTT	CAWGRQKTQGSPLHF	TRBJ1-6	TRBV30	-	-
TGTGCCAGCAGTTTAGCGGCGGGGGGTAGCACCATATATTTT	CASSLAAGGSTIYF	TRBJ1-3	TRBV28	-	-
TGTGCCTCTAGGGACAGGGAGAATCAGCCCCAGCATTTT	CASRDRENQPQHF	TRBJ1-5	TRBV19	-	TRBD1
TGTGCCAGCTCACCCCCAGGCCTTTCCCCATACGAGCAGTACTTC	CASSPPGLSPYEQYF	TRBJ2-7	TRBV18	-	-
TGTGCCAGTCGGACAGGGACCGTCTATGGCTACACCTTC	CASRTGTVYGYTF	TRBJ1-2	TRBV19	-	TRBD1
TGTGCCAGCAGTGAACTAGCCGCCAACGTCCTGACTTTC	CASSELAANVLTF	TRBJ2-6	TRBV6-1	-	-
TGTGCCAGCGGAGACTCCCTTACTGAAGCTTTCTTT	CASGDSLTEAFF	TRBJ1-1	TRBV28	-	-
TGTGCCAGCTCATCGGGACAGGGACCCGAGCAGTACTTC	CASSSGQGPEQYF	TRBJ2-7	TRBV27	-	TRBD1
TGTGCCAGCAGCGTAGAACTAGCGGGGGCAGCAGATACGCAGTATTTT	CASSVELAGAADTQYF	TRBJ2-3	TRBV9	once	TRBD2
TGTGCCAGCAGTGGACTGAGCTCCTACGAGCAGTACTTC	CASSGLSSYEQYF	TRBJ2-7	TRBV5-6	-	-
TGTGCCAGCAGCTTAGGGGCGTTCGGGACAAACATTCAGTACTTC	CASSLGAFGTNIQYF	TRBJ2-4	TRBV7-8	few	-
TGCGCCAGCAGCCAATTGGGCAGGGTGACCTACAATGAGCAGTTCTTC	CASSQLGRVTYNEQFF	TRBJ2-1	TRBV4-1	-	-
TGTGCCAGTAGTATTGTAGCGGGGGCGAACAATGAGCAGTTCTTC	CASSIVAGANNEQFF	TRBJ2-1	TRBV19	-	TRBD2
TGTGCCAGCAGTGTGGGACAAAGAGATGAAGCTTTCTTT	CASSVGQRDEAFF	TRBJ1-1	TRBV28	-	-
TGTGCCAGCAGCTATTACAGGGGACTTGAGCGGAAAGGATACAATGAGCAGTTCTTC	CASSYYRGLERKGYNEQFF	TRBJ2-1	TRBV7-3	-	-
TGTGCCAGGGGTACAGCCACCCCTGAGCGATTAGCCAAAAACATTCAGTACTTC	CARGTATPERLAKNIQYF	TRBJ2-4	TRBV10-3	few	-
TGTGCCACCAGCAGAGAATTTGACAGCGAGACGCAGTATTTT	CATSREFDSETQYF	TRBJ2-3	TRBV15	-	-
TGTGCCAGCAGTCCGTCCCGGGGGGACGGCAATCAGCCCCAGCATTTT	CASSPSRGDGNQPQHF	TRBJ1-5	TRBV28	-	-
TGTGCCAGCAATCCGGGACAGGGCCGCTACGAGCAGTACTTC	CASNPGQGRYEQYF	TRBJ2-7	TRBV6-5	-	TRBD1
TGCGCCAGCAGCCAAGATTATGGGGGACAGAGTAATTCACCCCTCCACTTT	CASSQDYGGQSNSPLHF	TRBJ1-6	TRBV4-3	-	TRBD1
TGTGCCAGCAGTGCGGCGCTAGCAACTAATGAAAAACTGTTTTTT	CASSAALATNEKLFF	TRBJ1-4	TRBV6-1	-	-
TGTGCCAGCAGCTTGGGACGGGCTACCTACGAGCAGTACTTC	CASSLGRATYEQYF	TRBJ2-7	TRBV7-8	-	-
TGTGCCAGCAGCGTATCAGGGTTGCCCTACAATGAGCAGTTCTTC	CASSVSGLPYNEQFF	TRBJ2-1	TRBV9	-	-
TGTGCCAGCAGCTTAGGGACAGACTCGGGTGGCTACACCTTC	CASSLGTDSGGYTF	TRBJ1-2	TRBV5-4	-	TRBD1
TGTGCCAGCAGCTTATCGGGCGGGGTCTCCTACGAGCAGTACTTC	CASSLSGGVSYEQYF	TRBJ2-7	TRBV7-3	-	-
TGTGCCAGCAGAAAACAGGGAGGAGAGCAGTACTTC	CASRKQGGEQYF	TRBJ2-7	TRBV6-6	-	-
TGTGCCAGCAGTGACGTGGGCCTAGGCGAAGCTTTCTTT	CASSDVGLGEAFF	TRBJ1-1	TRBV25-1	few	-
TGTGCCAGCAGGGGCAACCGGGACATCTATGGCTACACCTTC	CASRGNRDIYGYTF	TRBJ1-2	TRBV25-1	-	-
TGTGCCAGCATGAGACTAGACAATACCGGGGAGCTGTTTTTT	CASMRLDNTGELFF	TRBJ2-2	TRBV7-2	-	-
TGTGCCAGCAGTACCCAACGACAGGCCCTGCGGCGCACTGAAGCTTTCTTT	CASSTQRQALRRTEAFF	TRBJ1-1	TRBV28	-	-
TGTGCCAGCAGCTTAATAGGCAGGGAGGAGACCCAGTACTTC	CASSLIGREETQYF	TRBJ2-5	TRBV7-3	-	-
TGCAGCGTTGAATGGGTCTACGAGCAGTACTTC	CSVEWVYEQYF	TRBJ2-7	TRBV29-1	few	-
TGTGCCATCAGTGAGTCGGGGCAGGGCGCTAAACGAGGCAATCAGCCCCAGCATTTT	CAISESGQGAKRGNQPQHF	TRBJ1-5	TRBV10-3	-	-
TGTGCCTGGAGTGTAGTTGAATATGGCGGGGGCTCTGGGGCCAACGTCCTGACTTTC	CAWSVVEYGGGSGANVLTF	TRBJ2-6	TRBV30	-	TRBD2
TGTGCCAGTTCTAGCGGGGGGCCCCACTACGAGCAGTACTTC	CASSSGGPHYEQYF	TRBJ2-7	TRBV19	-	TRBD2
TGTGCCAGTGCTGACAGCAATCAGCCCCAGCATTTT	CASADSNQPQHF	TRBJ1-5	TRBV7-2	-	-
TGTGCCAGCAGCTTGTCTGGGACCGGGGAGCTGTTTTTT	CASSLSGTGELFF	TRBJ2-2	TRBV5-6	-	-
TGTGCCAGTACTTGGGGCACCGGGGAGCTGTTTTTT	CASTWGTGELFF	TRBJ2-2	TRBV19	-	-
TGTGCCAGTAGGCCGGGACAGGGAGGCTATGGCTACACCTTC	CASRPGQGGYGYTF	TRBJ1-2	TRBV19	few	TRBD1
TGTGCCAGCAGCCTACAACCCCTCAGGTCATGGTCGGGGGGACTTAACACTGAAGCTTTCTTT	CASSLQPLRSWSGGLNTEAFF	TRBJ1-1	TRBV4-2	few	-
TGTGCCAGCAGCTTAGGAATTAGCTTTGGCTACACCTTC	CASSLGISFGYTF	TRBJ1-2	TRBV7-9	-	-
TGTGCCAGCAGCAGAACAGATACGCAGTATTTT	CASSRTDTQYF	TRBJ2-3	TRBV7-9	once	-